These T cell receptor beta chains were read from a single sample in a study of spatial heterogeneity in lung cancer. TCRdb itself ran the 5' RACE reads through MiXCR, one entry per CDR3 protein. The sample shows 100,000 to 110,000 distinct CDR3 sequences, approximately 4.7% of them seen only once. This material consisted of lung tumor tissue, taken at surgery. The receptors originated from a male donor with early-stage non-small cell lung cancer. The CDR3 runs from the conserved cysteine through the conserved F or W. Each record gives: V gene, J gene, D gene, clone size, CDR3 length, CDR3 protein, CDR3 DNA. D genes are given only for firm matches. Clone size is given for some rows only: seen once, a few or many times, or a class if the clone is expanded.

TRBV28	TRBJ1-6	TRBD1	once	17	CASSRDRGRSYNSPLHF	TGTGCCAGCAGCAGAGACAGGGGGCGCTCCTATAATTCACCCCTCCACTTT
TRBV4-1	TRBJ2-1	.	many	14	CASSQETGYNEQFF	TGCGCCAGCAGCCAAGAGACCGGGTACAATGAGCAGTTCTTC
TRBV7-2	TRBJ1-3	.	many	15	CASSLYRGSGNTIYF	TGTGCCAGCAGCTTATATCGTGGCTCTGGAAACACCATATATTTT
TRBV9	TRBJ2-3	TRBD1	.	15	CASSAAGGWGDTQYF	TGTGCCAGCAGCGCCGCAGGGGGATGGGGTGATACGCAGTATTTT
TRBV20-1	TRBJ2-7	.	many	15	CSARDHVGKPYEQYF	TGCAGTGCTAGAGATCATGTCGGAAAGCCCTACGAGCAGTACTTC
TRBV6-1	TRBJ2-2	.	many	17	CASSLNPQGLDTGELFF	TGTGCCAGCAGTTTAAACCCACAGGGACTCGACACCGGGGAGCTGTTTTTT
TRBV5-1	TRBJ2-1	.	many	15	CASSSVRDGPNEQFF	TGCGCCAGCAGCTCTGTCCGGGACGGACCAAATGAGCAGTTCTTC
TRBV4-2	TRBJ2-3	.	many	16	CASSHERLSSTDTQYF	TGTGCCAGCAGCCACGAGAGACTTTCTAGCACAGATACGCAGTATTTT
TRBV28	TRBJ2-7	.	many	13	CASSLLPGSEQYF	TGTGCCAGCAGTTTATTACCAGGTTCCGAGCAGTACTTC
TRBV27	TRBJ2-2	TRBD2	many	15	CASSSPAGRTGELFF	TGTGCCAGCAGTTCCCCAGCGGGGCGGACCGGGGAGCTGTTTTTT
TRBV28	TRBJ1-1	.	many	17	CASSPPPWDSMNTEAFF	TGTGCCAGCAGTCCGCCCCCCTGGGATAGCATGAACACTGAAGCTTTCTTT
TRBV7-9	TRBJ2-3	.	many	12	CASSLWRNTQYF	TGTGCCAGCAGCTTATGGAGGAATACGCAGTATTTT
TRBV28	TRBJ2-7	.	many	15	CASSSAPGFSYEQYF	TGTGCCAGCAGTTCCGCTCCGGGATTCTCCTACGAGCAGTACTTC
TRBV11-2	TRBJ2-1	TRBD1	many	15	CASRATGAVFPEQFF	TGTGCCAGCAGAGCCACAGGGGCCGTTTTCCCTGAGCAGTTCTTC
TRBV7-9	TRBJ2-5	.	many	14	CASSFNQVAETQYF	TGTGCCAGCAGCTTCAACCAAGTAGCAGAGACCCAGTACTTC
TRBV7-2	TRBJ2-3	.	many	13	CASSLWGERTQYF	TGTGCCAGCAGCTTATGGGGGGAAAGGACGCAGTATTTT
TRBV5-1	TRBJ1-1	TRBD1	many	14	CASSLGTGYTEAFF	TGCGCCAGCAGCTTGGGGACAGGGTACACTGAAGCTTTCTTT
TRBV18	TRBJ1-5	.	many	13	CASSPEGNQPQHF	TGTGCCAGCTCACCCGAGGGTAATCAGCCCCAGCATTTT
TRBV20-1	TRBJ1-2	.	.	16	CSAVASLAFANYGYTF	TGCAGTGCCGTGGCCAGCCTCGCTTTCGCCAACTATGGCTACACCTTC
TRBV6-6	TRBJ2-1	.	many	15	CASSYNRQGYNEQFF	TGTGCCAGCAGTTACAATAGGCAGGGTTATAATGAGCAGTTCTTC
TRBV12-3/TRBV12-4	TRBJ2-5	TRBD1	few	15	CASSRNTGGVETQYF	TGTGCCAGCAGCCGAAACACAGGGGGCGTCGAGACCCAGTACTTC
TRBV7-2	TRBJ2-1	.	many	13	CASSLQMGSEQFF	TGTGCCAGCAGCTTACAGATGGGCAGTGAGCAGTTCTTC
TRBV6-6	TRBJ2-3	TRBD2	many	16	CASSPLASGGYDTQYF	TGTGCCAGCAGTCCCCTCGCTAGCGGAGGTTATGATACGCAGTATTTT
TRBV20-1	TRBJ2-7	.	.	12	CSASSRGNEQYF	TGCAGTGCTAGTTCCCGAGGTAACGAGCAGTACTTC
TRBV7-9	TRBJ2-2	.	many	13	CASSIGRAGELFF	TGTGCCAGCAGCATCGGTCGGGCCGGGGAGCTGTTTTTT
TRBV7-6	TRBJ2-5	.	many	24	CASSLGRILWGPRVSGPYQETQYF	TGTGCCAGCAGCTTGGGCCGTATCCTCTGGGGGCCCCGGGTTAGCGGACCGTACCAAGAGACCCAGTACTTC
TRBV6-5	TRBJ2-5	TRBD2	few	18	CASSYVGGEGPLQETQYF	TGTGCCAGCAGTTACGTTGGGGGGGAGGGGCCCTTACAAGAGACCCAGTACTTC
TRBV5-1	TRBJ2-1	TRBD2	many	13	CASSFGGDNEQFF	TGCGCCAGCAGCTTTGGGGGGGACAATGAGCAGTTCTTC
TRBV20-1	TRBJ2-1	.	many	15	CSAREGRKNMYEQFF	TGCAGTGCTAGAGAAGGCCGGAAAAATATGTATGAGCAGTTCTTC
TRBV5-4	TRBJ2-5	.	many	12	CAISRPRETQYF	TGTGCCATCAGCCGGCCACGAGAGACCCAGTACTTC
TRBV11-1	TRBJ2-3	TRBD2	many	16	CASSSRLAGSIDTQYF	TGTGCCAGCAGTTCAAGACTAGCGGGATCCATTGATACGCAGTATTTT
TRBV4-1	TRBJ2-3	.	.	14	CASSQGPGDNTQYF	TGCGCCAGCAGCCAAGGACCGGGGGACAATACGCAGTATTTT
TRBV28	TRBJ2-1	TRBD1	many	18	CASSLRGLGTGGFNEQFF	TGTGCCAGCAGTTTGAGGGGCCTCGGGACAGGGGGCTTCAATGAGCAGTTCTTC
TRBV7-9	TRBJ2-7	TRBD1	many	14	CASSLGGTVYEQYF	TGTGCCAGCAGCTTAGGTGGGACAGTCTACGAGCAGTACTTC
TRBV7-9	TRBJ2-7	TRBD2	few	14	CASDPGLAGSEQYF	TGTGCTTCGGACCCCGGACTAGCGGGATCCGAGCAGTACTTC
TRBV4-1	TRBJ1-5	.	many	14	CASSQGTVGQPQHF	TGCGCCAGCAGCCAAGGCACGGTTGGGCAGCCCCAGCATTTT
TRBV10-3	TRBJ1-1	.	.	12	CAISSSGFEAFF	TGTGCCATCAGTTCCTCAGGGTTTGAAGCTTTCTTT
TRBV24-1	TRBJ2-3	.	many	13	CATSDLPTDTQYF	TGTGCCACCAGTGATTTGCCCACAGATACGCAGTATTTT
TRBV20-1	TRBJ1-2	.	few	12	CSARSTSYGYTF	TGCAGTGCTAGGTCTACATCCTATGGCTACACCTTC
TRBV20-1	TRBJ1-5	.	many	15	CSAGDQAGSNQPQHF	TGCAGTGCGGGGGATCAAGCGGGAAGCAATCAGCCCCAGCATTTT
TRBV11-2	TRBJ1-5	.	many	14	CASSAEPKGQPQHF	TGTGCCAGCAGCGCTGAACCTAAAGGGCAGCCCCAGCATTTT
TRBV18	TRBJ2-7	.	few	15	CASSPSGSGNYEQYF	TGTGCCAGCTCACCATCCGGGTCGGGGAACTACGAGCAGTACTTC
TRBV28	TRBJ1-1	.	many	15	CASSLGGGENTEAFF	TGTGCCAGCAGTTTGGGAGGGGGGGAGAACACTGAAGCTTTCTTT
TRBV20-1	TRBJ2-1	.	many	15	CSAMRVRGPYNEQFF	TGCAGTGCCATGAGGGTTCGGGGACCCTACAATGAGCAGTTCTTC
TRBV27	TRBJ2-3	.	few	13	CASRFSGADTQYF	TGTGCCAGCAGGTTTTCGGGGGCAGATACGCAGTATTTT
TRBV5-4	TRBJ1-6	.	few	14	CASSLEGWHSPLHF	TGTGCCAGCAGCTTGGAGGGGTGGCATTCACCCCTCCACTTT
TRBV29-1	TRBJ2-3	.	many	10	CSVGVDTQYF	TGCAGCGTTGGGGTAGATACGCAGTATTTT
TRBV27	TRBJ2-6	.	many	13	CASLGAGANVLTF	TGTGCCAGTTTGGGTGCTGGGGCCAACGTCCTGACTTTC
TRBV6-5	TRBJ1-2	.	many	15	CASSSILDSNYGYTF	TGTGCCAGCAGTTCTATACTAGACAGCAACTATGGCTACACCTTC